The 16 T cell receptor beta chains presented below share a single source sample, sequenced in a study of blood T cell repertoires in COVID-19. The table came from immunoSEQ multiplex PCR; TCRdb's copy has only in-frame clones and leaves some out. The top ten hold around 5.8% of the sample, which has some 300,000 clones, more than 80% seen once. The sequencing input was peripheral blood. Receptor source: a woman aged 45-65 years with COVID-19, enrolled during active disease.

The chain uses TRBV29-1 and TRBJ2-5; 7 positions agree with TRBD2. In germline, CDR1 is SQVTM, CDR2 ANQGSEA. Trimming took 4 bases from V and 5 from J; bases not matched to a gene: 16. This CDR3 has 16 amino acids. This chain's CDR3 is CSVVGGAGGGYETQYF. The CDR3, as DNA: TGCAGCGTTGTAGGAGGAGCCGGGGGAGGGTATGAGACCCAGTACTTC.

The rearrangement uses TRBV12-5 and TRBJ1-1; D is uncertain. V gave up 4 bases and J gave up 1 base, with 4 bases separating them. Germline V gene data show CDR1 as LGHNT and CDR2 as FRNRAP. The CDR3 consists of 12 residues. The CDR3: CASGYKNTEAFF. CDR3 DNA sequence: TGTGCTAGTGGTTATAAGAACACTGAAGCTTTCTTT.

CDR3 sequence (DNA): TGTGCCAGTAGTCTGACAGGTTTAAACACTGAAGCTTTCTTT. This encodes CASSLTGLNTEAFF. This rearrangement joins TRBV19 to TRBJ1-1; maybe TRBD1 (6 bases). Germline V gene data show CDR1 as LNHDA and CDR2 as SQIVND (reference sequence). There are 14 residues in the CDR3. V was cut by 5 bases and J by 2 bases, with 12 bases left in between.

This chain uses TRBV10-3 with TRBJ1-4; D remains unclear. This CDR3 contains 15 residues. Trimming pared 1 base from V and 1 base from J, leaving 7 bases between. Germline lookup yields CDR1 ENHRY and CDR2 SYGVKD. The CDR3 DNA reads TGTGCCATCAGTGAGTTCTATATAACTAATGAAAAACTGTTTTTT. Its protein product is CAISEFYITNEKLFF.

This chain links TRBV11-2 with TRBJ2-1, with 9 bases that match TRBD2. Germline V gene sequence: CDR1 SGHAT, CDR2 FQNNGV. This CDR3 comprises 14 residues. J lost 5 bases, V lost 8 bases, and 7 bases had no gene match. In nucleotides, the CDR3 is TGTGCCAGCGGGGGGGCTAGCGGGAACAATGAGCAGTTCTTC. It is translated as CASGGASGNNEQFF.

The sample holds one count of this clone. The CDR3 is CASGLKWDYYNEQFF. The DNA for the CDR3 is TGTGCTAGTGGTTTGAAATGGGACTACTACAATGAGCAGTTCTTC. The rearrangement uses TRBV12-5 and TRBJ2-1, with 7 positions matching TRBD2. The ends lost 2 bases at V and 3 bases at J; junction bases unmatched: 4. This CDR3 contains 15 residues. Germline CDR1 LGHNT, CDR2 FRNRAP.

V gene TRBV19 combines with J gene TRBJ2-1; TRBD2 is a possible D gene (7 bases). V dropped 7 bases and J dropped 7 bases, with 20 bases sitting between them. CDR3 size: 15 residues. The V gene's germline CDR1 is LNHDA and CDR2 SQIVND (reference sequence). The CDR3 nucleotides read TGTGCCAGTACCCCTAGGGGGAGGGCACCTAATGAGCAGTTCTTC. As protein: CASTPRGRAPNEQFF.

This chain links TRBV6-5 with TRBJ1-2; 9 bases align to TRBD1. This CDR3 is built from 15 residues. The germline gives CDR1 MNHEY, CDR2 SVGAGI. V shed 7 bases and J 6 bases; nucleotides not matched to a gene: 12. CDR3 in DNA: TGTGCCAGCAAACCGGGACAGGGCGCTGTGGATGGCTACACCTTC. Amino acid sequence: CASKPGQGAVDGYTF.

The rearrangement uses TRBV11-2 and TRBJ2-1; TRBD2 matches at 7 bases. CDR3 length: 16 amino acids. J was trimmed by 4 bases and V by 1 base; bases with no gene match: 7. Germline V gives CDR1 SGHAT, CDR2 FQNNGV. The CDR3 loop reads CASSLAILAEYNEQFF. Written as DNA, the CDR3 is TGTGCCAGCAGCTTAGCTATCCTAGCGGAATACAATGAGCAGTTCTTC.

This clone was counted a few times. This chain joins TRBV3-1 (or the pseudogene TRBV3-2) and TRBJ1-3; D is ambiguous. This CDR3 has 14 residues. Germline assignment: CDR1 LGHDT and CDR2 YNNKEL (reference sequence). The V and J ends lost 3 bases and 0 bases respectively, with 6 bases between them. CDR3 nucleotide sequence: TGTGCCAGCAGCCATCCTAGCTCTGGAAACACCATATATTTT. Protein sequence: CASSHPSSGNTIYF.

V usage is TRBV6-1 and J usage is TRBJ2-1, with 9 bases lining up with TRBD1. The CDR3 has 15 amino acids. CDR1 is MNHNS and CDR2 is SASEGT in the germline V gene. V lost 3 bases, J lost 6 bases, and 6 bases stayed unmatched. Written as DNA, the CDR3 is TGTGCCAGCAGTGATCCGGGACAGGGATTCAATGAGCAGTTCTTC. Amino acid sequence: CASSDPGQGFNEQFF.

In this sample, this clone turned up a few times. The gene calls are TRBV7-2 and TRBJ2-1; D perhaps matches TRBD2 (5 bases). The CDR3 is 15 amino acids. Germline CDR1 SGHTA, CDR2 FQGNSA. Trimming removed 5 bases from V and 4 bases from J, with 15 bases in between. The CDR3 nucleotides are TGTGCCAGCAGCCCCGCTGTTGAGCGGTACAATGAGCAGTTCTTC. This codes for CASSPAVERYNEQFF.

The gene calls are TRBV9 and TRBJ1-1; D is ambiguous. The germline V and J ends were trimmed by 0 bases and 5 bases, with 8 bases remaining between them. The CDR3 sequence is 13 residues long. In germline, CDR1 is SGDLS, CDR2 YYNGEE. The chain's CDR3 is CASSVDSTTEAFF. As DNA, the CDR3 is TGTGCCAGCAGCGTAGATTCTACTACTGAAGCTTTCTTT.

The chain is built from TRBV14 and TRBJ1-6; possibly TRBD1 for D (6 bases). CDR1 is SGHDN, CDR2 FVKESK, per germline. Trimming removed 4 bases at V and 9 bases at J, with 16 bases between. The CDR3 spans 15 residues. Here the CDR3 DNA reads TGTGCCAGCAGCCTACAGGGTCTGCGAGGTTCACCCCTCCACTTT. It yields the protein CASSLQGLRGSPLHF. The full variable domain, with the rest looked up from reference TRBV14 and TRBJ1-6, is EAGVTQFPSHSVIEKGQTVTLRCDPISGHDNLYWYRRVMGKEIKFLLHFVKESKQDESGMPNNRFLAERTGGTYSTLKVQPAELEDSGVYFCASSLQGLRGSPLHFGNGTRLTVT.

V is TRBV21-1 and J is TRBJ1-2; the table gives TRBD1 as D, unverified against the DNA. TRBV21-1 is termed a pseudogene. There are 17 residues in the CDR3. The CDR3 reads CASSKEDQGQAGYGYTF. The CDR3 coding sequence is TGTGCCAGCAGCAAAGAAGATCAAGGACAGGCGGGCTATGGCTACACCTTC.

The chain employs TRBV3-1 (or the pseudogene TRBV3-2) and TRBJ2-4; D might be TRBD1 (5 bases). The germline CDR1 and CDR2 sequences are LGHDT and YNNKEL (reference sequence). Trimming left V 4 bases short and J 3 bases short, with 10 bases between. The CDR3 extends over 14 amino acids. In DNA, the CDR3 is TGTGCCAGCAGCCTTCAGGGTGGCAAAAACATTCAGTACTTC. It yields the protein CASSLQGGKNIQYF.